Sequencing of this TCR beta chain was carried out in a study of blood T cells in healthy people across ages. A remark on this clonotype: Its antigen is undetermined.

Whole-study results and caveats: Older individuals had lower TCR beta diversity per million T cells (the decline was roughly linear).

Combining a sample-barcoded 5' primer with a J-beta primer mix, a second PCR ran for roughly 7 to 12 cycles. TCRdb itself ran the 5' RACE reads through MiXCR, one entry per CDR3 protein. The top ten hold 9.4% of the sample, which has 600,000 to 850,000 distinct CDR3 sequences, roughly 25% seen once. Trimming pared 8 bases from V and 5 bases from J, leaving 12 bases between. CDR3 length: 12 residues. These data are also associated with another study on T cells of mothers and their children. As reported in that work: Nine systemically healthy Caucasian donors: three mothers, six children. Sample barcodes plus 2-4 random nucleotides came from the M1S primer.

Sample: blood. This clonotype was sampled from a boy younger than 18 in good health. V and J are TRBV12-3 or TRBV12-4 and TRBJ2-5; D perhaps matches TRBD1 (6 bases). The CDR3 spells CASGRGRETQYF. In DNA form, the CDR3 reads TGTGCCAGCGGCAGGGGCAGGGAGACCCAGTACTTC.